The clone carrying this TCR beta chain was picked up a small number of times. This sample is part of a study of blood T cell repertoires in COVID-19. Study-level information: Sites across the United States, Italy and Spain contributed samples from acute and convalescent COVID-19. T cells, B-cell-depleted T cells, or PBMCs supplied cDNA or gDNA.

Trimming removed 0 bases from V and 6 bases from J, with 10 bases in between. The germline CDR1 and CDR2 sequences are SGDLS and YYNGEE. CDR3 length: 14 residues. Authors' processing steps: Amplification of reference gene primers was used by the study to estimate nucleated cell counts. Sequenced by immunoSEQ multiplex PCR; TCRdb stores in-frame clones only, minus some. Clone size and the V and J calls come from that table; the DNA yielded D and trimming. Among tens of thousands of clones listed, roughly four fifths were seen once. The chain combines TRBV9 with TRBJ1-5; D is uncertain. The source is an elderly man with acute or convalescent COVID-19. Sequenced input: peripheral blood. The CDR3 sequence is CASSVGNAGQPQHF. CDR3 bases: TGTGCCAGCAGCGTAGGGAACGCGGGTCAGCCCCAGCATTTT.